This T cell receptor (beta chain) was retrieved from a study of regulatory T cells in long-lasting Graves disease. This clonotype was observed many times. The antigen remains unidentified. Time point: newly diagnosed GD, antithyroid drugs for less than 3 months. PBMC RNA was the source of the TCR library. Overall study results and limits: The study found lower TCR diversity in persistent Graves' patients than in newly diagnosed ones. TRBV28, TRBJ1-2 and TRBJ2-5 were favored in persistent disease.

HTBI primers from iRepertoire and Arm-PCR of CDR3 regions yielded the TCR beta libraries. TCRdb redid the calling of the multiplex PCR reads with MiXCR, one entry per CDR3 protein. The sample records 400,000 to 550,000 distinct CDR3 sequences, 15% being singletons. V was trimmed by 5 bases and J by 6 bases, leaving 10 bases between them. From germline, CDR1 is SGHAT and CDR2 FQNNGV. CDR3 length: 12 residues. In addition, the sample was reused for a study of T cells in Graves' hyperthyroidism and ophthalmopathy. This second report adds: The TCR CDR3 first-round RT-PCR relied on the HTBI primer set. The model's output predicted ophthalmopathy at a median of about 6.5 months prior to onset.

The sequence came from a woman aged 25 to 45 with Graves disease. The chain recombines TRBV11-2 with TRBJ1-1; D gene uncertain. The specimen comprised peripheral blood mononuclear cells (PBMCs), sampled at new diagnosis, from a patient treated with antithyroid drugs. The CDR3 region has the DNA TGTGCCAGCAGCCCGTGGCAGGCTGAAGCTTTCTTT. Translating it yields CASSPWQAEAFF.